Listed here are 30 T cell receptor beta chains from one sample, sequenced in a study of OX40 agonist ivuxolimab in advanced cancers. Measured with immunoSEQ multiplex PCR; TCRdb has only the in-frame clones, and not every one. This sample yields 65,000 to 80,000 clones, of which about 89% are seen a single time; more than 0.3% belongs to the top ten. The specimen comprised CD4+ or CD8+ T cells sorted from blood, sampled in a trial of the OX40 agonist ivuxolimab. These receptor sequences come from an adult with an advanced solid tumor such as melanoma, head and neck, liver or kidney cancer.

The chain is built from TRBV10-1 and TRBJ2-3, with TRBD1 as a possible D gene (5 bases). CDR1 is WNHNN and CDR2 is SYGVQD in the germline V gene (reference sequence). V was cut by 0 bases and J by 3 bases, with 10 bases left in between. CDR3 size: 15 residues. CDR3 nucleotide sequence: TGCGCCAGCAGTGAGTCGATAGCAGGGACAGATACGCAGTATTTT. It codes for CASSESIAGTDTQYF.

The chain recombines TRBV28 with TRBJ2-5, with 12 bases identical to TRBD1. The CDR3 is 17 amino acids. The germline gives CDR1 MDHEN, CDR2 SYDVKM. V lost 2 bases, J lost 5 bases, and 9 bases stayed unmatched. The DNA of the CDR3 is TGTGCCAGCAGTTTACCTCCCGGGACAGGGGGCAGGGAGACCCAGTACTTC. Translation: CASSLPPGTGGRETQYF.

The CDR3, as DNA: TGTGCCAGCAGCGACCGGGACAGGGATCAGCCCCAGCATTTT. Its protein is CASSDRDRDQPQHF. The chain carries TRBV6-6 and TRBJ1-5; TRBD1 aligns across 9 bases. CDR1 MNHNY and CDR2 SVGAGI come from the germline V gene (reference sequence). J lost 5 bases, V lost 6 bases, and 5 bases had no gene match. The CDR3 is 14 residues long.

This clone was found once. This chain joins TRBV19 and TRBJ1-1; TRBD1 might be the D (5 bases). Germline V CDR1 and CDR2: LNHDA, SQIVND (reference sequence). Trimming cost V 7 bases and J 0 bases, with 15 bases left between them. This CDR3 is built from 15 residues. The CDR3 DNA is TGTGCCAGTACTCCACCTCAGGGACTGAACACTGAAGCTTTCTTT. Its protein product is CASTPPQGLNTEAFF.

CDR3 residues: CASSVLAGSSTDTQYF. The CDR3 DNA reads TGTGCCAGCAGCGTACTAGCGGGATCAAGCACAGATACGCAGTATTTT. The V gene is TRBV9, the J gene TRBJ2-3; 9 bases line up with TRBD2. This CDR3 region has 16 residues. Germline-derived CDR1 and CDR2 are SGDLS and YYNGEE. V dropped 1 base and J dropped 0; count of bases not matched to a gene: 3.

V and J are TRBV5-1 and TRBJ2-3; D is undetermined. The germline V gene has CDR1 SGHRS and CDR2 YFSETQ. The length of the CDR3 is 14 residues. Between the trimmed V and J ends, which lost 5 bases and 2 bases, there was a span of 12 bases. The CDR3 region is CASSGGMVTDTQYF. CDR3 nucleotide sequence: TGCGCCAGCAGTGGCGGCATGGTCACAGATACGCAGTATTTT.

The CDR3 reads CASSQEAGFYSGANVLTF. The CDR3 region has the DNA TGTGCCAGCAGCCAAGAGGCGGGGTTCTACTCTGGGGCCAACGTCCTGACTTTC. The chain employs TRBV4-2 and TRBJ2-6; possible D gene TRBD2, 6 bases. This CDR3 is built from 18 residues. Trimming stripped 0 bases from V and 0 bases from J, with 12 bases between. Germline V lookup: CDR1 LGHNA, CDR2 YNFKEQ.

The chain uses TRBV6-5 and TRBJ1-1; D remains ambiguous. V was pared by 6 bases and J by 4 bases, with 6 bases between. CDR3 size: 11 residues. In germline, CDR1 is MNHEY, CDR2 SVGAGI. This CDR3 is CASSDRTEAFF. The CDR3 DNA reads as TGTGCCAGCAGCGACCGCACTGAAGCTTTCTTT.

The J gene is TRBJ2-5, the V gene TRBV11-2; 7 bases match TRBD1. The J call may be mistaken, given a closer DNA end match to TRBJ2-7. The germline CDR1 and CDR2 sequences are SGHAT and FQNNGV. This CDR3 contains 15 residues. CDR3 nucleotides: TGTGCCAGCAGCTTATTTGAGGGACAGATCTACGAGCAGTACTTC. Its protein product is CASSLFEGQIYEQYF.

This chain connects TRBV27 to TRBJ1-4; TRBD1 matches at 7 bases. The germline V gene has CDR1 MNHEY and CDR2 SMNVEV (reference sequence). This CDR3 has 20 residues. J lost 0 bases, V lost 6 bases, and 19 bases had no gene match. CDR3 amino acids: CASSSTGQPNYSATNEKLFF. Here the CDR3 DNA reads TGTGCCAGCAGCTCTACGGGACAGCCAAATTATAGCGCAACTAATGAAAAACTGTTTTTT. Full variable domain (missing parts from reference TRBV27 and TRBJ1-4): EAQVTQNPRYLITVTGKKLTVTCSQNMNHEYMSWYRQDPGLGLRQIYYSMNVEVTDKGDVPEGYKVSRKEKRNFPLILESPSPNQTSLYFCASSSTGQPNYSATNEKLFFGSGTQLSVL.

This chain uses TRBV14 with TRBJ1-3, with a possible D match to TRBD1 (6 bases). The germline V gene encodes CDR1 SGHDN and CDR2 FVKESK. Trimming removed 6 bases from V and 2 bases from J, with 14 bases in between. The CDR3 is 15 amino acids. The CDR3 spells CASSRTYRAGNTIYF. The DNA for the CDR3 is TGTGCCAGCAGTCGAACCTACAGGGCTGGAAACACCATATATTTT.

The chain links TRBV14 to TRBJ2-2, with no clear D. The V gene's germline CDR1 is SGHDN and CDR2 FVKESK. Trimming shortened V by 10 bases and J by 2 bases, and 14 bases separated the two germline ends. The CDR3 consists of 14 residues. The CDR3 loop is CATKPPDNTGELFF. DNA for the CDR3: TGTGCCACCAAGCCCCCAGATAACACCGGGGAGCTGTTTTTT.

This clone was seen once. The V call is TRBV10-3, the J call TRBJ2-2, with no clear D. V lost 2 bases and J 0 bases, leaving 7 bases between the germline ends. The CDR3 sequence is 15 residues long. Germline CDR1 reads ENHRY; CDR2 reads SYGVKD. The CDR3, as DNA: TGTGCCATCAGTGAGGTTCCAGCGAACACCGGGGAGCTGTTTTTT. Translation gives CAISEVPANTGELFF.

V gene TRBV9 combines with J gene TRBJ2-1; D gene ambiguous. Trimming left V 3 bases short and J 9 bases short, with 22 bases between. The CDR3 has 16 amino acids. Germline CDR1 is SGDLS and CDR2 is YYNGEE. The CDR3 bases are TGTGCCAGCAGCGAGGGTTGGGTCTCGGTTGCGAGTGAGCAGTTCTTC. Translating gives CASSEGWVSVASEQFF.

Regarding this clone: Other DNA sequences in the sample encode the same CDR3. J is TRBJ2-7 and V is TRBV30, with D possibly matching TRBD2 (6 bases). This CDR3 spans 11 amino acids. Trimming removed 3 bases from V and 4 bases from J, with 7 bases in between. Germline-derived CDR1 and CDR2 are GTSNPN and SVGIG (reference sequence). The CDR3 reads CAWSRGYEQYF. In DNA form, the CDR3 reads TGTGCCTGGAGCCGGGGGTACGAGCAGTACTTC.

V usage is TRBV2 and J usage is TRBJ2-7, with unresolved D. The length of the CDR3 is 14 residues. Germline assignment: CDR1 SNHLY and CDR2 FYNNEI. V was trimmed by 6 bases and J by 0 bases, leaving 12 bases between them. Here the CDR3 reads CASRPGWGSYEQYF. The CDR3 DNA reads as TGTGCCAGCAGGCCGGGCTGGGGCTCCTACGAGCAGTACTTC. The variable domain in full, completed from reference TRBV2 and TRBJ2-7, reads EPEVTQTPSHQVTQMGQEVILRCVPISNHLYFYWYRQILGQKVEFLVSFYNNEISEKSEIFDDQFSVERPDGSNFTLKIRSTKLEDSAMYFCASRPGWGSYEQYFGPGTRLTVT.

The chain uses TRBV27 and TRBJ1-5, with D hard to call. In germline, CDR1 is MNHEY, CDR2 SMNVEV (reference sequence). The CDR3 is 16 residues long. The V gene lost 1 base and the J gene lost 0 bases, with 10 bases spanning the gap. The CDR3 nucleotides read TGTGCCAGCAGTTTATTCGGGTCTTATAGCAATCAGCCCCAGCATTTT. This codes for CASSLFGSYSNQPQHF.

This chain uses TRBV9 with TRBJ2-1; possibly TRBD2 for D (6 bases). Deletions cut 3 bases from V and 3 bases from J, with 13 bases between. The CDR3 contains 15 residues. Germline V lookup: CDR1 SGDLS, CDR2 YYNGEE. The CDR3 spells CASSGLVAGYNEQFF. In DNA, the CDR3 is TGTGCCAGCAGCGGACTAGTCGCTGGCTACAATGAGCAGTTCTTC.

V and J are TRBV7-2 and TRBJ2-3; TRBD2 matches at 15 bases. This CDR3 is 18 amino acids long. Trimming cost V 6 bases and J 2 bases; bases outside gene matches: 9. The germline V gene encodes CDR1 SGHTA and CDR2 FQGNSA. The CDR3 protein is CASRRPGLAGGYTDTQYF. The DNA of the CDR3 is TGTGCCAGCAGGCGGCCGGGACTAGCGGGAGGATACACAGATACGCAGTATTTT.

In DNA, the CDR3 is TGCAGCGCCCTGGACTCGGGCGGGGAGACCCAGTACTTC. Protein sequence: CSALDSGGETQYF. The chain has TRBV29-1 and TRBJ2-5, with a tentative D call TRBD2 (5 bases). This CDR3 region has 13 residues. Germline CDR1 and CDR2: SQVTM and ANQGSEA. Trimming left V 7 bases short and J 5 bases short, with 17 bases between.

The CDR3 region has the DNA TGTGCCAGCAGTCAAAAGACAAAGCCTGGAAACACCATATATTTT. Its protein product is CASSQKTKPGNTIYF. The rearrangement links TRBV6-5 to TRBJ1-3, with D uncertain. V lost 5 bases and J 2 bases, leaving 13 bases between the germline ends. CDR3 length: 15 residues. The germline CDR1 and CDR2 sequences are MNHEY and SVGAGI.

V gene TRBV4-3 combines with J gene TRBJ2-3, with 10 nucleotides matching TRBD2. The CDR3 covers 17 residues. Germline loops: CDR1 LGHNA, CDR2 YSLEER. The V gene end was trimmed by 4 bases and the J gene end by 4 bases; junction bases not matched to a gene: 11. DNA for the CDR3: TGCGCCAGCAGCCGACAAGCGGGAGGGGGTTTACCAGATACGCAGTATTTT. This encodes CASSRQAGGGLPDTQYF.

This chain connects TRBV6-5 to TRBJ2-7; D call uncertain. V was pared by 0 bases and J by 1 base, with 4 bases between. Germline CDR1 and CDR2: MNHEY and SVGAGI. The CDR3 is 13 residues long. The CDR3 loop is CASSYSDSYEQYF. The DNA of the CDR3 is TGTGCCAGCAGTTACTCCGATTCCTACGAGCAGTACTTC.

As DNA, the CDR3 is TGTGCCATCAGTGACACCGACAGGGGATTGTGGGAGCAGTACTTC. Its translation: CAISDTDRGLWEQYF. V usage is TRBV10-3 and J usage is TRBJ2-7, with 8 bases aligning to TRBD1. Looked up from germline, CDR1 is ENHRY and CDR2 is SYGVKD. CDR3 length equals 15 residues. The J segment lost 7 bases and the V segment lost 3 bases, leaving 11 bases of the junction unmatched.

This chain connects TRBV5-1 to TRBJ2-7, with TRBD2 identical over 7 bases. From germline, CDR1 is SGHRS and CDR2 YFSETQ. The CDR3 loop spans 15 amino acids. Germline trimming cut 3 bases from V and 0 bases from J; bases unmatched to any gene: 6. Here the CDR3 reads CASSSRGGYSYEQYF. The CDR3 region has the DNA TGCGCCAGCAGCTCCCGGGGAGGGTACTCCTACGAGCAGTACTTC.

This rearrangement joins TRBV16 to TRBJ2-4; 8 nucleotides line up with TRBD2. The CDR3 loop spans 14 amino acids. Per germline, CDR1 KGHSY and CDR2 FQNENV. The ends lost 3 bases at V and 9 bases at J; junction bases unmatched: 7. The DNA of the CDR3 is TGTGCCAGCAGCCAGCGGGGACTAGTTGGCATTCAGTACTTC. This translates into CASSQRGLVGIQYF.

The V gene is TRBV7-8, the J gene TRBJ1-1, with D possibly TRBD1 on 6 matching bases. Trimming took off 5 bases at V and 2 bases at J, with 18 bases between the two ends. This CDR3 comprises 16 residues. Per the germline V gene, CDR1 is SGHVS and CDR2 is FQNEAQ. The CDR3 sequence is CASSLTGSMVNTEAFF. The DNA for the CDR3 is TGTGCCAGCAGCCTTACAGGGAGCATGGTTAACACTGAAGCTTTCTTT.

This chain links TRBV5-1 with TRBJ2-1; perhaps TRBD1 as D (5 bases). The CDR3 consists of 15 residues. Trimming removed 3 bases from V and 4 bases from J, with 14 bases in between. Germline lookup yields CDR1 SGHRS and CDR2 YFSETQ. Here the CDR3 DNA reads TGCGCCAGCAGCTCTGACAGCGATAATTACAATGAGCAGTTCTTC. Translating gives CASSSDSDNYNEQFF.

J is TRBJ1-4 and V is TRBV27; 7 nucleotides line up with TRBD1. Germline loops: CDR1 MNHEY, CDR2 SMNVEV (reference sequence). The V and J ends lost 5 bases and 8 bases, in that order; junction bases with no gene match: 11. The length of the CDR3 is 15 residues. This CDR3 is CASSPRQGVKEKLFF. In DNA, the CDR3 is TGTGCCAGCAGTCCCCGACAGGGAGTGAAGGAAAAACTGTTTTTT.

This clone appeared a single time. The gene calls are TRBV6-6 and TRBJ2-1; D perhaps matches TRBD2 (6 bases). With 8 bases removed from V and 7 bases from J, the gap between germline ends came to 12 bases. Germline CDR1 reads MNHNY; CDR2 reads SVGAGI (reference sequence). The CDR3 extends over 12 amino acids. As DNA, the CDR3 is TGTGCCAGCTCTGCGGGAACAAATGAGCAGTTCTTC. This codes for CASSAGTNEQFF.